These T cell receptor beta chains were read from a single sample in a study of T cells in Graves' hyperthyroidism and ophthalmopathy. TCRdb re-called the multiplex PCR reads with MiXCR, one entry per CDR3 protein. The sample lists a few hundred thousand distinct CDR3 sequences; under 15% were seen once. Input material: blood. Every receptor here comes from a young woman with Graves' hyperthyroidism. Each CDR3 is given with its conserved first and last residue. D genes are given only for firm matches. Not all rows give a size; the values are once, few, many and, for expanded clones, a class.

clone size: -
J gene: TRBJ2-1
V gene: TRBV4-1
D gene: TRBD2
CDR3 DNA: TGCGCCAGCAGCCAAGAGCGAAGCGTGACTAGCGGGAGGAGAAATGAGCAGTTCTTC
CDR3 protein: CASSQERSVTSGRRNEQFF

clone size: many
J gene: TRBJ2-1
V gene: TRBV3-1
D gene: -
CDR3 DNA: TGTGCCAGCAGCCCGGTAATGGGGACCTACAATGAGCAGTTCTTC
CDR3 protein: CASSPVMGTYNEQFF

clone size: -
J gene: TRBJ2-7
V gene: TRBV5-4
D gene: TRBD1
CDR3 DNA: TGTGCCAGCAGCTTGGGGGACAGTGGGATCGAGCAGTACTTC
CDR3 protein: CASSLGDSGIEQYF

clone size: many
J gene: TRBJ1-5
V gene: TRBV2
D gene: TRBD1
CDR3 DNA: TGTGCCAGCATCGGGACAGGGAATAATCAGCCCCAGCATTTT
CDR3 protein: CASIGTGNNQPQHF

clone size: many
J gene: TRBJ1-5
V gene: TRBV6-1
D gene: -
CDR3 DNA: TGTGCCAGCAGCGGACAGTATAGCAATCAGCCCCAGCATTTT
CDR3 protein: CASSGQYSNQPQHF

clone size: once
J gene: TRBJ2-1
V gene: TRBV7-2
D gene: TRBD2
CDR3 DNA: TGTGCCAGCAGCCAACCAATGACTAGCGGGACTTCGAATGAGCAGTTCTTC
CDR3 protein: CASSQPMTSGTSNEQFF

clone size: -
J gene: TRBJ2-3
V gene: TRBV27
D gene: -
CDR3 DNA: TGTGCCAGCAGTTTAGGGGGGCGCACCAGAGATACGCAGTATTTT
CDR3 protein: CASSLGGRTRDTQYF

clone size: -
J gene: TRBJ1-4
V gene: TRBV6-5
D gene: TRBD1
CDR3 DNA: TGTGCCAGCAGTTACCAATTGACAGGGACTGATGAAAAACTGTTTTTT
CDR3 protein: CASSYQLTGTDEKLFF

clone size: many
J gene: TRBJ1-1
V gene: TRBV20-1
D gene: TRBD1
CDR3 DNA: TGCAGTGCTAAGGGCAGGGGGGACACCTTGTGGACTGAAGCTTTCTTT
CDR3 protein: CSAKGRGDTLWTEAFF

clone size: many
J gene: TRBJ2-1
V gene: TRBV20-1
D gene: TRBD2
CDR3 DNA: TGCAGTGCTGATGGGACTAGCGGGGATCATGAGCAGTTCTTC
CDR3 protein: CSADGTSGDHEQFF

clone size: -
J gene: TRBJ2-7
V gene: TRBV7-2
D gene: -
CDR3 DNA: TGTGCCAGCAGCTCTTTAGCGGCAGGAGAGAACGAGCAGTACTTC
CDR3 protein: CASSSLAAGENEQYF

clone size: -
J gene: TRBJ2-1
V gene: TRBV6-2/TRBV6-3
D gene: TRBD1
CDR3 DNA: TGTGCCAGCAGTTACATTCCGGGACAGGGGGCGGATGAGCAGTTCTTC
CDR3 protein: CASSYIPGQGADEQFF

clone size: few
J gene: TRBJ1-2
V gene: TRBV27
D gene: -
CDR3 DNA: TGTGCCAGCAATTCAGGGGCAGGCTACACCTTC
CDR3 protein: CASNSGAGYTF

clone size: many
J gene: TRBJ1-1
V gene: TRBV2
D gene: TRBD1
CDR3 DNA: TGTGCCAGCAGATACCGAGGGACAGGGGTCACTGAAGCTTTCTTT
CDR3 protein: CASRYRGTGVTEAFF

clone size: many
J gene: TRBJ1-6
V gene: TRBV18
D gene: -
CDR3 DNA: TGTGCCAGCTCGCCGGCCCAGGCTAATTCACCCCTCCACTTT
CDR3 protein: CASSPAQANSPLHF

clone size: -
J gene: TRBJ2-6
V gene: TRBV30
D gene: -
CDR3 DNA: TGTGCCTGGGGACAAACTGGGGCCAACGTCCTGACTTTC
CDR3 protein: CAWGQTGANVLTF

clone size: -
J gene: TRBJ2-1
V gene: TRBV6-2/TRBV6-3
D gene: -
CDR3 DNA: TGTGCCAGCAACTTCCTCGGTGTTGCACCCAGGGAGTGGGGTAACAATGAGCAGTTCTTC
CDR3 protein: CASNFLGVAPREWGNNEQFF

clone size: few
J gene: TRBJ2-7
V gene: TRBV6-5
D gene: -
CDR3 DNA: TGTGCCAGCAGTTACCCCCCCCGCGAGCAGTACTTC
CDR3 protein: CASSYPPREQYF

clone size: many
J gene: TRBJ2-3
V gene: TRBV7-6
D gene: -
CDR3 DNA: TGTGCCAGCAGCTTATTTGCGGGTGGCACAGATACGCAGTATTTT
CDR3 protein: CASSLFAGGTDTQYF

clone size: many
J gene: TRBJ2-3
V gene: TRBV20-1
D gene: -
CDR3 DNA: TGCAGTGCTAGCGGGGGATACGGCACAGATACGCAGTATTTT
CDR3 protein: CSASGGYGTDTQYF

clone size: -
J gene: TRBJ1-2
V gene: TRBV6-5
D gene: -
CDR3 DNA: TGTGCCAGCAGTTACTCGCCATTAAATGGCTACACCTTC
CDR3 protein: CASSYSPLNGYTF

clone size: many
J gene: TRBJ1-6
V gene: TRBV12-3/TRBV12-4
D gene: TRBD1
CDR3 DNA: TGTGCCAGCAGTTTAGCAGGGGGCAATTCACCCCTCCACTTT
CDR3 protein: CASSLAGGNSPLHF

clone size: many
J gene: TRBJ2-5
V gene: TRBV28
D gene: TRBD1
CDR3 DNA: TGTGCCAGCAGTTTATTCCTCCGGGACAGCTTCCAAGAGACCCAGTACTTC
CDR3 protein: CASSLFLRDSFQETQYF

clone size: many
J gene: TRBJ2-7
V gene: TRBV28
D gene: -
CDR3 DNA: TGTGCCAGCAGTTTAAACCCCGCCCGGACAGTGCCCTACGAGCAGTACTTC
CDR3 protein: CASSLNPARTVPYEQYF

clone size: many
J gene: TRBJ2-7
V gene: TRBV20-1
D gene: TRBD1
CDR3 DNA: TGCAGTGCTCGACCGGGACAGTTATTCTCCTACGAGCAGTACTTC
CDR3 protein: CSARPGQLFSYEQYF

clone size: few
J gene: TRBJ1-4
V gene: TRBV10-3
D gene: TRBD1
CDR3 DNA: TGTGCCATCAGTGGGACAGGGGCCCAAGAAAAACTGTTTTTT
CDR3 protein: CAISGTGAQEKLFF

clone size: many
J gene: TRBJ1-2
V gene: TRBV2
D gene: -
CDR3 DNA: TGTGCCAGCAGTGTACGGGGGTACGGGGACGGGATCGAGTATGGCTACACCTTC
CDR3 protein: CASSVRGYGDGIEYGYTF

clone size: many
J gene: TRBJ1-2
V gene: TRBV7-9
D gene: -
CDR3 DNA: TGTGCCAGCAGAAGTACCCCCATAGATGGCTACACCTTC
CDR3 protein: CASRSTPIDGYTF

clone size: few
J gene: TRBJ2-1
V gene: TRBV4-2
D gene: -
CDR3 DNA: TGTGCCAGCAGCCGTCAAGGGGTCGGGGGCTACAATGAGCAGTTCTTC
CDR3 protein: CASSRQGVGGYNEQFF

clone size: few
J gene: TRBJ2-2
V gene: TRBV6-2/TRBV6-3
D gene: TRBD2
CDR3 DNA: TGTGCCAGCCGAAAGGCGGGGGACACCGGGGAGCTGTTTTTT
CDR3 protein: CASRKAGDTGELFF

clone size: many
J gene: TRBJ1-2
V gene: TRBV11-2
D gene: TRBD1
CDR3 DNA: TGTGCCAGCAGCTCCCCCTCTTCGACAGGGGAGGATGGCTACACCTTC
CDR3 protein: CASSSPSSTGEDGYTF

clone size: many
J gene: TRBJ1-4
V gene: TRBV27
D gene: -
CDR3 DNA: TGTGCCAGCGGCACAGGGTCCGCAACTAATGAAAAACTGTTTTTT
CDR3 protein: CASGTGSATNEKLFF

clone size: -
J gene: TRBJ2-5
V gene: TRBV20-1
D gene: TRBD2
CDR3 DNA: TGCAGTGCTAGACTAGCGGGAGTAAGGGTGGGGGTCCAAGAGACCCAGTACTTC
CDR3 protein: CSARLAGVRVGVQETQYF

clone size: many
J gene: TRBJ2-5
V gene: TRBV7-2
D gene: -
CDR3 DNA: TGTGCCAGCAGTAATCAGTACCAAGAGACCCAGTACTTC
CDR3 protein: CASSNQYQETQYF

clone size: -
J gene: TRBJ2-1
V gene: TRBV12-3/TRBV12-4
D gene: -
CDR3 DNA: TGTGCCAGCAGTTTTAATAGGTTCGACAATGAGCAGTTCTTC
CDR3 protein: CASSFNRFDNEQFF

clone size: many
J gene: TRBJ1-5
V gene: TRBV28
D gene: -
CDR3 DNA: TGTGCCAGCAGTTTATATTCGGTTCAGCCCCAGCATTTT
CDR3 protein: CASSLYSVQPQHF

clone size: few
J gene: TRBJ2-1
V gene: TRBV20-1
D gene: TRBD1
CDR3 DNA: TGCAGTGCTCCACGGGACAGTGTGAGCTACAATGAGCAGTTCTTC
CDR3 protein: CSAPRDSVSYNEQFF

clone size: many
J gene: TRBJ1-2
V gene: TRBV20-1
D gene: -
CDR3 DNA: TGCAGTGCTAGGATGGGTGCGGGCGGCTACACCTTC
CDR3 protein: CSARMGAGGYTF

clone size: few
J gene: TRBJ1-3
V gene: TRBV4-1
D gene: TRBD1
CDR3 DNA: TGCGCCAGCAGCCGGGGACAGCTGACCTCTGGAAACACCATATATTTT
CDR3 protein: CASSRGQLTSGNTIYF

clone size: few
J gene: TRBJ2-2
V gene: TRBV5-1
D gene: -
CDR3 DNA: TGCGCCAGCAGCCCTCGACAGGTTAAAGACACCGGGGAGCTGTTTTTT
CDR3 protein: CASSPRQVKDTGELFF

clone size: many
J gene: TRBJ2-2
V gene: TRBV2
D gene: -
CDR3 DNA: TGTGCCAGCACCGGTACGAACACCGGGGAGCTGTTTTTT
CDR3 protein: CASTGTNTGELFF

clone size: -
J gene: TRBJ2-4
V gene: TRBV6-1
D gene: -
CDR3 DNA: TGTGCCAGCAGTGACGAGGGTAGTCGGGCCAAAAACATTCAGTACTTC
CDR3 protein: CASSDEGSRAKNIQYF

clone size: few
J gene: TRBJ1-5
V gene: TRBV19
D gene: -
CDR3 DNA: TGTGCCAGTAGTATGAATGGTTTTAGCAATCAGCCCCAGCATTTT
CDR3 protein: CASSMNGFSNQPQHF

clone size: few
J gene: TRBJ1-3
V gene: TRBV4-1
D gene: -
CDR3 DNA: TGCGCCAGCAGCCAATATGTGGGATCATCTGGAAACACCATATATTTT
CDR3 protein: CASSQYVGSSGNTIYF

clone size: few
J gene: TRBJ1-3
V gene: TRBV10-3
D gene: -
CDR3 DNA: TGTGCCACTGAAGGGTCTGGAAACACCATATATTTT
CDR3 protein: CATEGSGNTIYF

clone size: many
J gene: TRBJ1-1
V gene: TRBV4-2
D gene: -
CDR3 DNA: TGTGCCAGCAGCCAAGAATGGGGAAGCCCTGAAGCTTTCTTT
CDR3 protein: CASSQEWGSPEAFF

clone size: many
J gene: TRBJ2-7
V gene: TRBV28
D gene: TRBD2
CDR3 DNA: TGTGCCAGCAGCACTCGGGGGGGCTCCTACGAGCAGTACTTC
CDR3 protein: CASSTRGGSYEQYF

clone size: many
J gene: TRBJ2-1
V gene: TRBV2
D gene: TRBD2
CDR3 DNA: TGTGCCAGCAGCCCGTCGAGCGGGGGCTACAATGAGCAGTTCTTC
CDR3 protein: CASSPSSGGYNEQFF

clone size: many
J gene: TRBJ1-5
V gene: TRBV7-8
D gene: -
CDR3 DNA: TGTGCCAGCAGCCTAGGGTCGGTTAGCAATCAGCCCCAGCATTTT
CDR3 protein: CASSLGSVSNQPQHF

clone size: -
J gene: TRBJ1-1
V gene: TRBV6-1
D gene: -
CDR3 DNA: TGTGCCAGCAGTTGCCTCGGCTACACTGAAGCTTTCTTT
CDR3 protein: CASSCLGYTEAFF

clone size: -
J gene: TRBJ2-7
V gene: TRBV20-1
D gene: TRBD1
CDR3 DNA: TGTGCCCAGGGGGCAAGCGAGCAGTACTTC
CDR3 protein: CAQGASEQYF